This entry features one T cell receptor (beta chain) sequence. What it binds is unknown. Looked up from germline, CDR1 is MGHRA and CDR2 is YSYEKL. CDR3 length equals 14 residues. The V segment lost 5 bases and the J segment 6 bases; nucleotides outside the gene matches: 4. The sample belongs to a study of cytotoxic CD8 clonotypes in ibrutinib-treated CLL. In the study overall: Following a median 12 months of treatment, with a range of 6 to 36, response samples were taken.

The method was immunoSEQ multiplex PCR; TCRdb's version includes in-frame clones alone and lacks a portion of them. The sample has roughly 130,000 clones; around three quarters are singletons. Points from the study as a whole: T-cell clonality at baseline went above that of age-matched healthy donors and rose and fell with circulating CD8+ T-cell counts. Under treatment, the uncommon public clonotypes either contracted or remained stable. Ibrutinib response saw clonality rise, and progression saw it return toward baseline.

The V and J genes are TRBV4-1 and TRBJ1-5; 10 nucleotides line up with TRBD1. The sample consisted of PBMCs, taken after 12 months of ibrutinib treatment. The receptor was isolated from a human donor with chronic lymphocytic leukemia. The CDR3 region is CASSSGQGGQPQHF. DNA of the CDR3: TGCGCCAGCAGCTCAGGACAGGGGGGTCAGCCCCAGCATTTT.